This T cell receptor (beta chain) was documented in a study of neoadjuvant anti-PD-1 for oral cavity cancer. Study background: Patients without progression got a fourth dose around day 43.

Sequenced by immunoSEQ multiplex PCR; TCRdb stores in-frame clones only, minus some. The sample includes 11,000 to 15,000 clones, roughly four fifths of them seen just once. Time point described: after neoadjuvant nivolumab, at surgical resection. The source of this sequence is a person aged 35 to 85 with oral cavity squamous cell carcinoma. The input for sequencing was PBMCs, taken after nivolumab (anti-PD-1) treatment.

The CDR3 is CASTIIGYNEQFF. For the CDR3, the DNA is TGTGCCAGCACCATAATCGGGTACAATGAGCAGTTCTTC. The J gene is TRBJ2-1, the V gene TRBV28; D gene uncertain. Per the germline V gene, CDR1 is MDHEN and CDR2 is SYDVKM. This CDR3 has 13 residues. V was shortened by 7 bases and J by 4 bases, with 11 bases between the two germline ends.